These 2 T cell receptor beta chains share one sample of origin, sequenced in a study of technical replicates of blood from several donors. Generated by immunoSEQ multiplex PCR, the TCRdb table keeps only in-frame clones and is missing some. The repertoire has about 68,000 clones, about 97% of them found once; the top ten carry over 0.2%. The specimen was T cells isolated from PBMCs. These TCRs come from a human donor in good health.

The CDR3 DNA follows: TGCAGCGTTGATACCAGCGGGATTTACAATGAGCAGTTCTTC. Its protein is CSVDTSGIYNEQFF. The rearrangement joins TRBV29-1 to TRBJ2-1; 7 positions match TRBD2. The germline V gene has CDR1 SQVTM and CDR2 ANQGSEA. The CDR3 spans 14 residues. Trimming removed 3 bases from V and 4 bases from J; junction bases left unmatched: 6.

V is TRBV11-2 and J is TRBJ2-5, with 8 positions matching TRBD1. Germline CDR1 SGHAT, CDR2 FQNNGV. Trimming at V came to 1 base and at J to 5 bases, leaving 6 bases not matched to a gene. The CDR3 consists of 15 residues. CDR3: CASSLGTGKGETQYF. CDR3 bases: TGTGCCAGCAGCTTAGGGACAGGGAAGGGGGAGACCCAGTACTTC.